The 16 T cell receptor beta chains below come from one sample, sequenced in a study of CD4+ T cells in melanoma. Generated by immunoSEQ multiplex PCR, the TCRdb table keeps only in-frame clones and is missing some. The sample has about 50,000 clones, about 88% seen once. The sample comprised peripheral blood. The receptors were gathered from a human donor with melanoma.

The chain carries TRBV4-1 and TRBJ2-2; D uncertain. Trimming removed 3 bases at V and 6 bases at J, with 14 bases between. Germline values: CDR1 MGHRA, CDR2 YSYEKL. This CDR3 contains 15 residues. The CDR3 sequence is CASSQHEGFAGELFF. CDR3 coding DNA: TGCGCCAGCAGCCAGCACGAAGGATTCGCCGGGGAGCTGTTTTTT.

This clone showed up just once. This chain connects TRBV29-1 to TRBJ1-1; 7 positions match TRBD1. CDR1 is SQVTM and CDR2 is ANQGSEA in the germline V gene. The CDR3 has 15 residues. Unmatched junction bases numbered 11, after V lost 5 bases and J lost 2 bases. The CDR3 sequence is CSVTNPRGINTEAFF. The CDR3 region has the DNA TGCAGCGTTACGAACCCCAGGGGGATAAACACTGAAGCTTTCTTT. Complete variable domain (other parts from reference TRBV29-1 and TRBJ1-1): SAVISQKPSRDICQRGTSLTIQCQVDSQVTMMFWYRQQPGQSLTLIATANQGSEATYESGFVIDKFPISRPNLTFSTLTVSNMSPEDSSIYLCSVTNPRGINTEAFFGQGTRLTVV.

This chain joins TRBV14 and TRBJ2-1; tentatively, D is TRBD2 (6 bases). CDR1 is SGHDN, CDR2 FVKESK, per germline. V was pared by 0 bases and J by 8 bases, with 20 bases between. The CDR3 has 17 amino acids. The CDR3 bases are TGTGCCAGCAGCCAAGACGGGGGATCGGGGGTCTGGGATGAGCAGTTCTTC. It translates to CASSQDGGSGVWDEQFF.

The rearrangement joins TRBV7-8 to TRBJ2-7; no clear D gene. The CDR3 has 14 residues. V was cut by 6 bases and J by 2 bases, with 14 bases left in between. Looked up from germline, CDR1 is SGHVS and CDR2 is FQNEAQ. CDR3 residues: CASSSKGGPYEQYF. The CDR3 nucleotides are TGTGCCAGCAGTTCTAAGGGCGGCCCCTACGAGCAGTACTTC.

The chain joins TRBV4-2 to TRBJ1-2; 10 nucleotides agree with TRBD1. The CDR3 has 15 amino acids. V lost 1 base and J lost 1; bases outside the gene matches: 0. Germline V CDR1 and CDR2: LGHNA, YNFKEQ. CDR3 DNA: TGTGCCAGCAGCCAAGGGACAGGGGGTAACTATGGCTACACCTTC. Translation gives CASSQGTGGNYGYTF.

The chain combines TRBV5-5 with TRBJ1-2; D is uncertain. V was trimmed by 1 base and J by 0 bases, leaving 16 bases between them. The CDR3 length is 17 residues. Germline V CDR1 and CDR2: SGHKS, YYEKEE (reference sequence). The DNA of the CDR3 is TGTGCCAGCAGCTTGCATCTGGTGTACACAGCTAACTATGGCTACACCTTC. It codes for CASSLHLVYTANYGYTF.

The chain recombines TRBV30 with TRBJ2-1, with D possibly TRBD2 on 5 matching bases. Looked up from germline, CDR1 is GTSNPN and CDR2 is SVGIG (reference sequence). This CDR3 spans 15 amino acids. The V end was cut by 0 bases, the J end by 4 bases, with 13 bases between. This chain's CDR3 is CAWSVPAAIYNEQFF. The DNA for the CDR3 is TGTGCCTGGAGTGTACCAGCGGCGATTTACAATGAGCAGTTCTTC.

The chain links TRBV9 to TRBJ2-1, with 9 bases that match TRBD2. CDR3 size: 16 residues. From germline, CDR1 is SGDLS and CDR2 YYNGEE. Unmatched junction bases numbered 9, after V lost 5 bases and J lost 3 bases. CDR3 coding DNA: TGTGCCAGCAGTATGGCCGGGACTAGCATCTACAATGAGCAGTTCTTC. It is translated as CASSMAGTSIYNEQFF.

The rearrangement joins TRBV25-1 to TRBJ2-2; D gene unclear. Germline CDR1 and CDR2: MGHDK and SYGVNS. The CDR3 sequence is 15 residues long. The V gene lost 5 bases and the J gene lost 6 bases, with 16 bases spanning the gap. This CDR3 is CASSPRLHLSGELFF. CDR3 DNA: TGTGCCAGCAGTCCCAGGCTCCATCTGTCCGGGGAGCTGTTTTTT.

Only a few counts were recorded for this clone. The chain recombines TRBV9 with TRBJ2-1; 9 bases align to TRBD2. CDR1 SGDLS and CDR2 YYNGEE come from the germline V gene. The CDR3 sequence is 16 residues long. The junction had 10 bases not matched to a gene; V was cut back by 4 bases and J by 5 bases. As DNA, the CDR3 is TGTGCCAGCAGCCTAAGGACGCGCGGGGGGGACAATGAGCAGTTCTTC. Translating gives CASSLRTRGGDNEQFF.

The genes are TRBV7-6 and TRBJ1-4; no clear D. The CDR3 consists of 16 residues. Germline V gene data show CDR1 as SGHVS and CDR2 as FNYEAQ. Between the trimmed V and J ends, which lost 5 bases and 8 bases, there was a span of 21 bases. CDR3 bases: TGTGCCAGCAGCCCCCTAGGGTATGGCGGTTCGGAAAAACTGTTTTTT. The encoded protein is CASSPLGYGGSEKLFF. Filled out from reference TRBV7-6 and TRBJ1-4, the complete variable domain reads GAGVSQSPRYKVTKRGQDVALRCDPISGHVSLYWYRQALGQGPEFLTYFNYEAQQDKSGLPNDRFSAERPEGSISTLTIQRTEQRDSAMYRCASSPLGYGGSEKLFFGSGTQLSVL.

This clone occurred once. The rearrangement links TRBV6-6 to TRBJ1-2, with 8 bases lining up with TRBD1. V lost 0 bases to trimming and J lost 3 bases; unmatched junction nucleotides: 6. The CDR3 covers 16 residues. Germline CDR1 and CDR2: MNHNY and SVGAGI (reference sequence). CDR3 loop: CASSYSGTGTDYGYTF. In nucleotides, the CDR3 is TGTGCCAGCAGTTACTCGGGGACAGGAACGGACTATGGCTACACCTTC.

This clone was seen repeatedly, ten times or more. The chain joins TRBV4-1 to TRBJ1-6; D unclear. Deletions cut 1 base from V and 0 bases from J, with 7 bases between. Germline values: CDR1 MGHRA, CDR2 YSYEKL. The CDR3 covers 16 residues. CDR3 sequence (DNA): TGCGCCAGCAGCCAAGGCCTCCGCTCCTATAATTCACCCCTCCACTTT. Amino acids: CASSQGLRSYNSPLHF.

The chain links TRBV5-6 to TRBJ1-2; D unclear. This CDR3 has 11 residues. The ends were cut back, 5 bases at V and 0 bases at J, with 2 bases in the middle. Germline V lookup: CDR1 SGHDT, CDR2 YYEEEE. The CDR3 sequence is CASSTNYGYTF. In DNA, the CDR3 is TGTGCCAGCAGTACTAACTATGGCTACACCTTC.

This clone was seen more than once but under ten times. J is TRBJ1-2 and V is TRBV2; D remains unclear. This CDR3 region has 13 residues. Germline CDR1 and CDR2: SNHLY and FYNNEI. Trimming shortened V by 4 bases and J by 0 bases, and 6 bases separated the two germline ends. This chain's CDR3 is CASSADPNYGYTF. CDR3 DNA: TGTGCCAGCAGTGCGGATCCTAACTATGGCTACACCTTC.

V and J are TRBV27 and TRBJ2-1; D ambiguous. The CDR3 is 16 residues long. The ends were cut back, 3 bases at V and 2 bases at J, with 14 bases in the middle. Germline V lookup: CDR1 MNHEY, CDR2 SMNVEV (reference sequence). CDR3 bases: TGTGCCAGCAGTTTGCCGAACAACCGGGCCTACAATGAGCAGTTCTTC. Translating it yields CASSLPNNRAYNEQFF.